The TCR beta chain under discussion was sequenced for a study of blood T cell repertoires in COVID-19. Study details: Samples representing acute and convalescent COVID-19 were sourced from the United States, Italy and Spain.

Original processing notes: Amplification with reference gene primers provided the estimates of nucleated cell counts. Assay used: immunoSEQ multiplex PCR; TCRdb lists only in-frame clones, some missing. That table is the source of V, J and clone size, and D and trimming were worked out from the DNA. Of roughly 50,000 clones listed, 83% are singletons. The ends were cut back, 1 base at V and 2 bases at J, with 24 bases in the middle. In germline, CDR1 is LNHDA, CDR2 SQIVND (reference sequence). The CDR3 totals 19 residues. This chain connects TRBV19 to TRBJ2-7; weak D call: TRBD1 (5 bases). The sequence was obtained from a woman aged 55-75 years with acute or convalescent COVID-19. Material for sequencing was peripheral blood. CDR3 coding DNA: TGTGCCAGTAGTATAGTTGGGGAACCGGAAGGGGTTATCACCTACGAGCAGTACTTC. It encodes CASSIVGEPEGVITYEQYF.